These 19 T cell receptor beta chains originate from one sample sequenced in a study of PD-L1 blockade in urothelial cancer. Here immunoSEQ multiplex PCR was the method, and the copy in TCRdb shows in-frame clones only, minus some. The sample has around 57,000 clones, roughly four fifths seen once; the top ten hold more than 1.5%. Time point specified: pretreatment peripheral blood. Sample: PBMCs, taken around atezolizumab (anti-PD-L1) treatment. The receptor source for this set is a man between 65 and 85 years old with urothelial cancer.

The V gene is TRBV9, the J gene TRBJ1-2, with TRBD1 as a possible D gene (6 bases). CDR1 and CDR2 (germline): SGDLS, YYNGEE. V lost 4 bases to trimming and J lost 2 bases, with 12 bases between them. This CDR3 is 14 amino acids long. The CDR3 sequence is CASSPRTGNYGYTF. The CDR3 region has the DNA TGTGCCAGCAGCCCCCGTACAGGGAACTATGGCTACACCTTC.

The chain joins TRBV7-2 to TRBJ2-5; TRBD1 aligns across 7 bases. V shed 7 bases and J 5 bases; nucleotides not matched to a gene: 13. Germline CDR1 SGHTA, CDR2 FQGNSA. The CDR3 consists of 15 residues. CDR3 in amino acids: CASTTRQGPFETQYF. CDR3 DNA sequence: TGTGCCAGCACCACTAGACAGGGACCTTTCGAGACCCAGTACTTC.

The genes are TRBV7-2 and TRBJ2-1; tentative D call: TRBD1 (6 bases). The CDR3 has 14 residues. V was clipped by 3 bases and J by 5 bases, with 11 bases between them. Germline V CDR1 and CDR2: SGHTA, FQGNSA. CDR3 coding DNA: TGTGCCAGCAGCTTGAATAAGGGGGACAATGAGCAGTTCTTC. Amino acid sequence: CASSLNKGDNEQFF.

This chain links TRBV7-2 with TRBJ2-7; 7 nucleotides agree with TRBD1. There are 13 residues in the CDR3. V lost 2 bases, J lost 6 bases, and 4 bases stayed unmatched. Looked up from germline, CDR1 is SGHTA and CDR2 is FQGNSA. The CDR3 DNA follows: TGTGCCAGCAGCTTACACAACAGGGGCGAGCAGTACTTC. Protein sequence: CASSLHNRGEQYF.

The chain has TRBV7-9 and TRBJ2-3; D gene unclear. Trimming took 6 bases from V and 2 from J, leaving 9 bases between them. The CDR3 is made up of 13 amino acids. Germline V gene data show CDR1 as SEHNR and CDR2 as FQNEAQ (reference sequence). This CDR3 is CASSYDFTDTQYF. The CDR3 DNA reads as TGTGCCAGCAGTTACGACTTCACAGATACGCAGTATTTT.

The rearrangement uses TRBV13 and TRBJ2-3; D possibly corresponds to TRBD2 (6 bases). This CDR3 comprises 16 residues. V shed 2 bases and J shed 2 bases, with 14 bases lying between them. Per germline, CDR1 PRHDT and CDR2 FYEKMQ (reference sequence). In DNA form, the CDR3 reads TGTGCCAGCAGCTTACTCCCTGCGGGGAACACAGATACGCAGTATTTT. This translates into CASSLLPAGNTDTQYF.

The chain combines TRBV7-6 with TRBJ2-7; a weak D match, TRBD1 (5 bases). The length of the CDR3 is 11 residues. Germline CDR1 is SGHVS and CDR2 is FNYEAQ. Trimming left V 2 bases short and J 7 bases short, with 6 bases between. CDR3 sequence: CASSLQGEQYF. For the CDR3, the DNA is TGTGCCAGCAGCTTACAGGGAGAGCAGTACTTC.

The V call is TRBV7-6, the J call TRBJ2-1; possible D gene TRBD2, 6 bases. The germline V gene has CDR1 SGHVS and CDR2 FNYEAQ. Trimming removed 1 base from V and 7 bases from J, with 8 bases in between. This CDR3 region has 13 residues. The CDR3 region has the DNA TGTGCCAGCAGCTTAGTACGGGGGAATGAGCAGTTCTTC. This encodes CASSLVRGNEQFF.

The CDR3 region is CASSAGTSYNEQFF. The CDR3 DNA is TGTGCCAGCAGCGCCGGGACAAGCTACAATGAGCAGTTCTTC. The J gene is TRBJ2-1, the V gene TRBV9; perhaps TRBD1 as D (6 bases). V was trimmed by 3 bases and J by 3 bases, leaving 10 bases between them. The germline V gene has CDR1 SGDLS and CDR2 YYNGEE. The CDR3 consists of 14 residues.

By share, this clone counts as medium-sized. The chain recombines TRBV4-3 with TRBJ2-2; TRBD2 agrees at 7 bases. This CDR3 has 16 residues. The V and J ends lost 0 bases and 6 bases, in that order; junction bases with no gene match: 7. Germline CDR1 reads LGHNA; CDR2 reads YSLEER. The CDR3 is CASSQDRTSYAGELFF. The CDR3 DNA is TGCGCCAGCAGCCAAGATCGGACTAGTTATGCCGGGGAGCTGTTTTTT.

The gene calls are TRBV7-8 and TRBJ2-6; 7 positions agree with TRBD2. The CDR3 length is 19 residues. The J segment lost 0 bases and the V segment lost 1 base, leaving 9 bases of the junction unmatched. Germline values: CDR1 SGHVS, CDR2 FQNEAQ. The CDR3 here is CASSLGYTSVYSGANVLTF. The CDR3 region has the DNA TGTGCCAGCAGCTTAGGATATACTAGCGTGTACTCTGGGGCCAACGTCCTGACTTTC. The complete variable domain, with remaining parts taken from reference TRBV7-8 and TRBJ2-6, reads GAGVSQSPRYKVAKRGQDVALRCDPISGHVSLFWYQQALGQGPEFLTYFQNEAQLDKSGLPSDRFFAERPEGSVSTLKIQRTQQEDSAVYLCASSLGYTSVYSGANVLTFGAGSRLTVL.

The chain uses TRBV7-8 and TRBJ2-7; a possible D gene is TRBD2 (8 bases). The CDR3 is 15 amino acids. Trimming stripped 5 bases from V and 6 bases from J, with 20 bases between. The germline CDR1 and CDR2 sequences are SGHVS and FQNEAQ. CDR3 in amino acids: CASSQGGLVGVEQYF. The CDR3 coding sequence is TGTGCCAGCAGCCAGGGGGGACTAGTTGGTGTCGAGCAGTACTTC.

Comment on this clone: One end of the junction is discordant with germline, which a read error may explain. This sequence joins TRBV6-1 and TRBJ2-1; TRBD1 matches 10 bases. Germline values: CDR1 MNHNS, CDR2 SASEGT. This CDR3 spans 14 amino acids. The CDR3: CASTWTGGLDEQFF. The DNA of the CDR3 is TGTGCGAGCACATGGACAGGGGGTCTGGATGAGCAGTTCTTC.

The chain joins TRBV19 to TRBJ2-4, with D perhaps matching TRBD1 (5 bases). CDR3 size: 17 residues. V was cut by 3 bases and J by 0 bases, with 15 bases left in between. From germline, CDR1 is LNHDA and CDR2 SQIVND (reference sequence). In DNA form, the CDR3 reads TGTGCCAGTAGTATGCGACAGACTCTGCTAGCCAAAAACATTCAGTACTTC. It encodes CASSMRQTLLAKNIQYF.

This sequence joins TRBV2 and TRBJ2-7; unclear D gene. V lost 3 bases and J 2 bases, leaving 14 bases between the germline ends. From germline, CDR1 is SNHLY and CDR2 FYNNEI. The length of the CDR3 is 15 residues. The CDR3 loop is CASSDPRSRPYEQYF. CDR3 DNA: TGTGCCAGCAGTGACCCCAGGTCCCGACCCTACGAGCAGTACTTC.

The V and J genes are TRBV28 and TRBJ2-7; D possibly corresponds to TRBD1 (7 bases). The germline V gene has CDR1 MDHEN and CDR2 SYDVKM. The CDR3 has 14 amino acids. V lost 6 bases and J 7 bases, leaving 19 bases between the germline ends. The CDR3 DNA reads as TGTGCCAGCAGGCGGACAGGCGCTGGGGGGGAGCAGTACTTC. It codes for CASRRTGAGGEQYF.

The V and J genes are TRBV4-3 and TRBJ2-7; TRBD1 matches at 9 bases. V was pared by 0 bases and J by 4 bases, with 7 bases of the junction left unmatched. CDR1 and CDR2 from the germline V gene are LGHNA and YSLEER. The CDR3 totals 16 residues. CDR3 nucleotide sequence: TGCGCCAGCAGCCAAGAGCTGGGACAGGGTGATTACGAGCAGTACTTC. Translated: CASSQELGQGDYEQYF.

With respect to this clone: Relative to the germline gene, one junction end is altered; a read error may explain this. V usage is TRBV7-7 and J usage is TRBJ2-1; 7 bases line up with TRBD1. Germline V lookup: CDR1 SSHAT, CDR2 FNYEAQ (reference sequence). The CDR3 is 14 residues long. Here the CDR3 DNA reads TGTGCTAGCAGCTTGGGACAGCCCTACAATGAGCAGTTCTTC. It specifies CASSLGQPYNEQFF.

Here the CDR3 reads CSVVQGDLANVLTF. CDR3 DNA: TGCAGCGTTGTACAGGGGGACCTGGCCAACGTCCTGACTTTC. V and J are TRBV29-1 and TRBJ2-6; 8 nucleotides align to TRBD1. Germline trimming cut 4 bases from V and 6 bases from J; bases unmatched to any gene: 5. CDR1 is SQVTM and CDR2 is ANQGSEA in the germline V gene. The CDR3 totals 14 residues.